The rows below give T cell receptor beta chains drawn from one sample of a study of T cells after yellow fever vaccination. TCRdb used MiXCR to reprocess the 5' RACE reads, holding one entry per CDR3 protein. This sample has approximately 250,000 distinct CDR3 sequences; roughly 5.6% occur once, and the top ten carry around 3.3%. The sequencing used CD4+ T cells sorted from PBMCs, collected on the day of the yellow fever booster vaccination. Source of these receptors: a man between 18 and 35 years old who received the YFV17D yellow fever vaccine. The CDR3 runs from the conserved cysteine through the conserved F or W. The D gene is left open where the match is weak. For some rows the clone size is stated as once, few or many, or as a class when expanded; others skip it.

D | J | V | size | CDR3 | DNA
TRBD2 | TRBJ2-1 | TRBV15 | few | CATSRELAGGRYNEQFF | TGTGCCACCAGCAGAGAACTAGCGGGGGGTCGATACAATGAGCAGTTCTTC
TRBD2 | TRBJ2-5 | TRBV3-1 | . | CASGLAGAGLQETQYF | TGTGCCAGCGGCCTAGCGGGTGCCGGGCTACAAGAGACCCAGTACTTC
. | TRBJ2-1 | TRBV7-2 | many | CASSPRVTEQFF | TGTGCCAGCAGCCCCCGGGTTACCGAGCAGTTCTTC
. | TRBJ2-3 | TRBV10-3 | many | CAIRFRGDTQYF | TGTGCCATCAGGTTCCGCGGGGATACGCAGTATTTT
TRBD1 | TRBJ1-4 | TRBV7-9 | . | CASSSRTGRSANEKLFF | TGTGCCAGCAGCTCTCGGACAGGGAGGTCAGCTAATGAAAAACTGTTTTTT
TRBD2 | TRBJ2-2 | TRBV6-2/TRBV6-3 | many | CASSSPTASGTSNTGELFF | TGTGCCAGCAGTTCCCCCACCGCTAGCGGGACCTCGAACACCGGGGAGCTGTTTTTT
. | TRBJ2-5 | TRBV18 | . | CASSLREVRETQYF | TGTGCCAGCTCACTAAGAGAGGTTCGTGAGACCCAGTACTTC
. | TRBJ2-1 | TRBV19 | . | CASSPRGLRGYNEQFF | TGTGCCAGTAGTCCCCGGGGACTCCGGGGGTACAATGAGCAGTTCTTC
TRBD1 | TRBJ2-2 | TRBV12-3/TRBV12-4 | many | CASSLGTGNTGELFF | TGTGCCAGCAGCCTGGGGACAGGGAACACCGGGGAGCTGTTTTTT
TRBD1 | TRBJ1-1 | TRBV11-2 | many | CASSPSPGTVNTEAFF | TGTGCCAGCAGCCCTAGCCCCGGGACAGTGAACACTGAAGCTTTCTTT
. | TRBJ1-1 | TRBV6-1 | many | CASSEAGQNTEAFF | TGTGCCAGCAGTGAAGCGGGACAGAACACTGAAGCTTTCTTT
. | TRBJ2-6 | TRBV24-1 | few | CATSDERQGGNSGANVLTF | TGTGCCACCAGTGACGAACGACAGGGAGGGAACTCTGGGGCCAACGTCCTGACTTTC
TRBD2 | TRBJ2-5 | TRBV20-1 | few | CSASREARETQYF | TGCAGTGCTAGCCGGGAGGCCCGGGAGACCCAGTACTTC
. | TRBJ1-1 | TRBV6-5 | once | CASSYRTQAFF | TGTGCCAGCAGTTACAGGACCCAAGCTTTCTTT
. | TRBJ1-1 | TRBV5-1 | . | CASSFTVNTEAFF | TGCGCCAGCAGCTTCACCGTGAACACTGAAGCTTTCTTT
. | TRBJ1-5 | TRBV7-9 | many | CASSLSGFHSNQPQHF | TGTGCCAGCAGCTTAAGCGGGTTCCATAGCAATCAGCCCCAGCATTTT
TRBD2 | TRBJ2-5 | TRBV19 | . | CASSRGTSGGTETQYF | TGTGCCAGTAGTCGGGGGACTAGCGGGGGTACTGAGACCCAGTACTTC
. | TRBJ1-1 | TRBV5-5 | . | CASSLAIGETEAFF | TGTGCCAGCAGCTTGGCCATTGGGGAAACTGAAGCTTTCTTT
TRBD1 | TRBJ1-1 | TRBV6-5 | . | CASSYRTGGGTEAFF | TGTGCCAGCAGTTACCGGACAGGGGGCGGCACTGAAGCTTTCTTT
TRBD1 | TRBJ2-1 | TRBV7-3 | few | CASSLQGDPYNEQFF | TGTGCCAGCAGCTTACAGGGGGACCCATACAATGAGCAGTTCTTC
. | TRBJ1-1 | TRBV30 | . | CAWRALTGEAFF | TGTGCCTGGAGAGCCCTGACAGGTGAAGCTTTCTTT
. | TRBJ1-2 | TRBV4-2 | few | CASSQDPGINGYTF | TGTGCCAGCAGCCAAGATCCGGGGATTAATGGCTACACCTTC
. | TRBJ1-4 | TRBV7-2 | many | CASSWVEATNEKLFF | TGTGCCAGCAGCTGGGTCGAGGCAACTAATGAAAAACTGTTTTTT
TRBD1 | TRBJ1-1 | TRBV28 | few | CASSTLTGGAFF | TGTGCCAGCAGCACCTTAACAGGGGGAGCTTTCTTT
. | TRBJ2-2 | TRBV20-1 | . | CSARGGGAGELFF | TGCAGTGCTAGAGGTGGGGGAGCCGGGGAGCTGTTTTTT
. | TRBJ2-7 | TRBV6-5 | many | CASGRYDEQYF | TGTGCCAGCGGAAGGTACGACGAGCAGTACTTC
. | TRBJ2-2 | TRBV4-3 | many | CASSQGNYFGAGELFF | .
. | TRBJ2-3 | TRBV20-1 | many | CSARDGGRTDTQYF | TGCAGTGCTAGAGATGGGGGGCGCACAGATACGCAGTATTTT
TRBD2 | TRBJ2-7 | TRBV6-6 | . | CASSSLAGGSHEQYF | TGTGCCAGCAGTTCGTTGGCGGGGGGGAGCCACGAGCAGTACTTC
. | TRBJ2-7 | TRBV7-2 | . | CASSPSGGGYYEQYF | TGTGCCAGCAGCCCGTCGGGGGGCGGATACTACGAGCAGTACTTC
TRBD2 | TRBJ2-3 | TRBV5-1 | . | CASSSSGTQGSDTQYF | TGCGCCAGCAGCAGTAGCGGGACCCAAGGGAGCGATACGCAGTATTTT
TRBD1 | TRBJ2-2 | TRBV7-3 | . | CASSSTGGESGELFF | TGTGCCAGCAGCTCCACAGGGGGAGAGTCAGGGGAGCTGTTTTTT
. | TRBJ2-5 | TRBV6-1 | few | CASTRDQETQYF | TGTGCCAGCACTCGGGATCAAGAGACCCAGTACTTC
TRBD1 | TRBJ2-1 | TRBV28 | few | CASSSGGNEQFF | TGTGCCAGCTCGTCAGGGGGCAATGAGCAGTTCTTC
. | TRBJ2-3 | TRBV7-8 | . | CASSLAPNTQYF | TGTGCCAGCAGCTTAGCGCCTAATACGCAGTATTTT
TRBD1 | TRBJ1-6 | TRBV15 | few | CATRPQGANSPLHF | TGTGCCACCAGGCCCCAGGGGGCTAATTCACCCCTCCACTTT
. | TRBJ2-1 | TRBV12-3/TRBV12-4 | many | CASSFRQGAYNEQFF | TGTGCCAGCAGTTTCCGGCAGGGAGCCTACAATGAGCAGTTCTTC
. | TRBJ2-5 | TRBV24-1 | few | CATSDAVAGETQYF | TGTGCCACCAGTGATGCGGTCGCGGGGGAGACCCAGTACTTC
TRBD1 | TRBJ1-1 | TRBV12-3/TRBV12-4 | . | CASRYIQGLKNTEAFF | TGTGCCAGCAGGTATATACAGGGGCTGAAGAACACTGAAGCTTTCTTT
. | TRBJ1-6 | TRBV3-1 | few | CASSQDRGGLLYNSPLHF | TGTGCCAGCAGCCAAGATAGGGGGGGGCTCCTCTATAATTCACCCCTCCACTTT
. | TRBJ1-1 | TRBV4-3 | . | CASSQDRLGEAFF | TGCGCCAGCAGCCAAGACAGGTTAGGTGAAGCTTTCTTT
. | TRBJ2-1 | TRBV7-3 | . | CASSATGGYNEQFF | TGTGCCAGCAGCGCAACCGGGGGATACAATGAGCAGTTCTTC
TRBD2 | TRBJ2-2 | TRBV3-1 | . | CASSQHTSGGNTGELFF | TGTGCCAGCAGCCAACACACTAGCGGGGGGAACACCGGGGAGCTGTTTTTT
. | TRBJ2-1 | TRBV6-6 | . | CASSYSWSRTAYNEQFF | TGTGCCAGCAGTTACTCATGGTCCAGGACAGCATACAATGAGCAGTTCTTC
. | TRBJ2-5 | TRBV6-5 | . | CASRPEPVGGRAQYF | TGTGCCAGCAGGCCGGAGCCCGTCGGGGGTCGTGCCCAGTACTTC
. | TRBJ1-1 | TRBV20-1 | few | CSARRTANILMNTEAFF | TGCAGTGCTAGAAGGACAGCCAATATCCTTATGAACACTGAAGCTTTCTTT
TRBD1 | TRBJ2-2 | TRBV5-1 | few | CASSWTGATGELFF | TGCGCCAGCAGCTGGACAGGGGCCACCGGGGAGCTGTTTTTT
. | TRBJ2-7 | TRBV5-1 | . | CASSLAPQGSDEQYF | TGCGCCAGCAGCTTGGCACCCCAGGGATCTGACGAGCAGTACTTC
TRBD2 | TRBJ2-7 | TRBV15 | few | CATSGGAGDPDEQYF | TGTGCCACCAGCGGCGGGGCGGGGGACCCCGACGAGCAGTACTTC
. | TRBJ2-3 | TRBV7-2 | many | CASSSDGGNTQYF | TGTGCCAGCAGCTCCGACGGGGGAAATACGCAGTATTTT
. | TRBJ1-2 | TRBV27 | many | CASSLYDGSYGYTF | TGTGCCAGCAGTTTATACGACGGCAGCTATGGCTACACCTTC